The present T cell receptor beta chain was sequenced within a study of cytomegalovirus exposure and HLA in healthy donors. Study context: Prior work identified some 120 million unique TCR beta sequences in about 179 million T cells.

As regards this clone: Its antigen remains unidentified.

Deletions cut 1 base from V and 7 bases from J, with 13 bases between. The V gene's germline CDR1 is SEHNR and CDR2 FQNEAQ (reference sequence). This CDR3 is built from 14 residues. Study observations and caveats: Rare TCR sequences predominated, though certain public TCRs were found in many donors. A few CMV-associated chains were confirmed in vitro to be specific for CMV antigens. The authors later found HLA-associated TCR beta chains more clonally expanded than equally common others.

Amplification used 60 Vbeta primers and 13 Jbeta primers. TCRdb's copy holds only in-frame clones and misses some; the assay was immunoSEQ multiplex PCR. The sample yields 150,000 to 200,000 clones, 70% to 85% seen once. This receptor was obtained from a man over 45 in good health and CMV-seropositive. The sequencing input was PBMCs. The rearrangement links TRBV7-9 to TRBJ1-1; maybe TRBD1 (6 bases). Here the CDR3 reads CASSLVQGKGEAFF. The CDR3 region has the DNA TGTGCCAGCAGCTTAGTTCAGGGGAAGGGTGAAGCTTTCTTT. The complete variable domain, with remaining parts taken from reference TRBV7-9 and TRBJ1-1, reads DTGVSQNPRHKITKRGQNVTFRCDPISEHNRLYWYRQTLGQGPEFLTYFQNEAQLEKSRLLSDRFSAERPKGSFSTLEIQRTEQGDSAMYLCASSLVQGKGEAFFGQGTRLTVV.